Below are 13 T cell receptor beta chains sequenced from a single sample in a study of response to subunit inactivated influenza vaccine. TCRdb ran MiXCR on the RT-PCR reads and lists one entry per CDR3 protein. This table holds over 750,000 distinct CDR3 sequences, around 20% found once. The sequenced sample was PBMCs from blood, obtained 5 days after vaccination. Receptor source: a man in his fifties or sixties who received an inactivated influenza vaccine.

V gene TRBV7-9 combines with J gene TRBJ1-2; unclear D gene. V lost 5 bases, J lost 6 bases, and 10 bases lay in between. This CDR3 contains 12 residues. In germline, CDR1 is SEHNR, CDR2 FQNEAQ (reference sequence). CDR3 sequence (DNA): TGTGCCAGCAGCAACAGTCGGAATGGCTACACCTTC. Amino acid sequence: CASSNSRNGYTF.

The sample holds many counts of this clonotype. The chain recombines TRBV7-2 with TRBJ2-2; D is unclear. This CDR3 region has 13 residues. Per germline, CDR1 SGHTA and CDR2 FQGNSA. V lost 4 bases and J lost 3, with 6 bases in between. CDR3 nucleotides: TGTGCCAGCAGCTCTCGGCACACCGGGGAGCTGTTTTTT. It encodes CASSSRHTGELFF.

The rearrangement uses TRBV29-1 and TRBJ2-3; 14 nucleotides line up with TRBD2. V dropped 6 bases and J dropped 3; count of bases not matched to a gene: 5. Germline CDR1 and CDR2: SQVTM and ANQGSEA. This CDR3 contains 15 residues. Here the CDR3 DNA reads TGCAGCGTGAGACTAGCGGGGGGGCCTACAGATACGCAGTATTTT. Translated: CSVRLAGGPTDTQYF.

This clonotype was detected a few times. In DNA, the CDR3 is TGCAGTGCTAGAGGTTCCTCAGGGGCGGGAGATACGCAGTATTTT. Amino acids: CSARGSSGAGDTQYF. The V gene is TRBV20-1, the J gene TRBJ2-3; D possibly corresponds to TRBD1 (6 bases). The length of the CDR3 is 15 residues. Germline V gene sequence: CDR1 DFQATT, CDR2 SNEGSKA (reference sequence). Trimming took 1 base from V and 5 from J, leaving 16 bases between them.

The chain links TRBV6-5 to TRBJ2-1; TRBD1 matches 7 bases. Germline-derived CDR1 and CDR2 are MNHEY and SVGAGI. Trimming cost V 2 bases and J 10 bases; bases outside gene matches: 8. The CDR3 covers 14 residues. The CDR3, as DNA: TGTGCCAGCAGTTACCGCGAGGGGGCCGGCGAGCAGTTCTTC. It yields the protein CASSYREGAGEQFF.

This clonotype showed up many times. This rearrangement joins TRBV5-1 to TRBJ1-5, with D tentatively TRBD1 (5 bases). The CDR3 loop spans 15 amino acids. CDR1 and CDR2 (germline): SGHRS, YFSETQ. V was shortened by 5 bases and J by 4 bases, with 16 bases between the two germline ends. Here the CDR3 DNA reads TGCGCCAGCAGGGTCCGGCCGGGGGGAAATCAGCCCCAGCATTTT. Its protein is CASRVRPGGNQPQHF.

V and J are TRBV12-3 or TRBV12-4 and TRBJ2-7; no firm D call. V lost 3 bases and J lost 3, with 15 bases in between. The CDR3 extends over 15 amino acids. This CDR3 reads CASSLTVKGHYEQYF. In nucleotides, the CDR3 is TGTGCCAGCAGTTTGACCGTTAAGGGCCACTACGAGCAGTACTTC.

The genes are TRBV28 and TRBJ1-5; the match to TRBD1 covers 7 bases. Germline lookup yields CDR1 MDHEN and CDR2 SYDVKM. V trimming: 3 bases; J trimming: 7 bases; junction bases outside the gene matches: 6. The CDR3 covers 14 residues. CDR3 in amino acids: CASSLQQGWQPQHF. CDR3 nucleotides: TGTGCCAGCAGTTTGCAACAGGGGTGGCAGCCCCAGCATTTT.

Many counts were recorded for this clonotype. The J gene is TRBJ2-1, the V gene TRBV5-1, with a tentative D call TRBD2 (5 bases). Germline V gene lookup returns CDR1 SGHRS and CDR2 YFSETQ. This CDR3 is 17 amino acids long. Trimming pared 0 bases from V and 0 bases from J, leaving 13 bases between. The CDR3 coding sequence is TGCGCCAGCAGCTTGGTGGTAGCGAGGAGCTCCTACAATGAGCAGTTCTTC. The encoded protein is CASSLVVARSSYNEQFF.

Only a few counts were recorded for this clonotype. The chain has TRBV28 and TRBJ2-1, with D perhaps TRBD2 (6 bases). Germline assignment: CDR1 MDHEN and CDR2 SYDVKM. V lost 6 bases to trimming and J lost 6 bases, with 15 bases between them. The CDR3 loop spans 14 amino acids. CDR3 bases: TGTGCCAGCAGACCCGCCGGGAGAGTCAATGAGCAGTTCTTC. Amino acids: CASRPAGRVNEQFF.

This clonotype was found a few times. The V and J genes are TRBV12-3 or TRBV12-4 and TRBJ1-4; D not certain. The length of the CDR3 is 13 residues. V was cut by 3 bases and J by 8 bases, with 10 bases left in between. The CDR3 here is CASSFGISEKLFF. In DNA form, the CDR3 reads TGTGCCAGCAGTTTCGGCATCTCGGAAAAACTGTTTTTT.

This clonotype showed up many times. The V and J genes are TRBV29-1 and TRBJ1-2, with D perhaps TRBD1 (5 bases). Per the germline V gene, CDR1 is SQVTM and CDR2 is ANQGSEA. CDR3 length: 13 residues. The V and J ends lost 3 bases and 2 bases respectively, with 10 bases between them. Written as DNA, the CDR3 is TGCAGCGTTGACTTGCAGGGAAACTATGGCTACACCTTC. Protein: CSVDLQGNYGYTF.

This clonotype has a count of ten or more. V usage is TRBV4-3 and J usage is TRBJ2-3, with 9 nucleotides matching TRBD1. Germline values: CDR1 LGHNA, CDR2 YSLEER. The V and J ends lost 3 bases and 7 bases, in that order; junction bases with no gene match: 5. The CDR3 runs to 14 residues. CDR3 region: CASSQGTGTNTQYF. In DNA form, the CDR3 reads TGCGCCAGCAGCCAGGGGACAGGGACGAATACGCAGTATTTT.